These 5 T cell receptor beta chains were sequenced from one sample in a study of blood T cells in healthy people across ages. Together with a sample-barcoded 5' primer, a J-beta primer mix was included in a second PCR lasting about 6 to 11 cycles. One entry per CDR3 protein results from TCRdb running MiXCR on the 5' RACE reads. This repertoire shows about 1,800,000 distinct CDR3 sequences, roughly 27% found once; its top ten account for around 7.7%. Specimen: blood. The receptors here all came from a woman aged 25 to 45 in good health.

Concerning this clonotype itself: This could be a read error, since a much larger clone is one nucleotide away. In DNA form, the CDR3 reads TGTGCCACCAGCAGCGCCAATGGGGAGCAGTACTTC. It is translated as CATSSANGEQYF. J is TRBJ2-5 and V is TRBV15, with D possibly matching TRBD2 (5 bases). Germline lookup yields CDR1 LNHNV and CDR2 YYDKDF (reference sequence). The CDR3 has 12 amino acids. Between the trimmed V and J ends, which lost 3 bases and 11 bases, there was a span of 13 bases.

CDR3 sequence (DNA): TGTGCCAGCAGCTTAGTCGTAACTAGTGGCTACACCTTC. This sequence encodes CASSLVVTSGYTF. The chain joins TRBV7-2 to TRBJ1-2; D is unclear. This CDR3 is 13 amino acids long. V was cut by 1 base and J by 7 bases, with 10 bases left in between. Looked up from germline, CDR1 is SGHTA and CDR2 is FQGNSA.

Details on this clonotype: Just one base apart from a much larger clone, this may be a read error. The chain joins TRBV6-5 to TRBJ2-7, with D perhaps matching TRBD1 (5 bases). CDR1 MNHEY and CDR2 SVGAGI come from the germline V gene. Between the trimmed V and J ends, which lost 8 bases and 7 bases, there was a span of 18 bases. The CDR3 contains 13 residues. The CDR3 region is CASRKAGMGEQYF. For the CDR3, the DNA is TGTGCCAGCCGAAAGGCAGGGATGGGGGAGCAGTACTTC.

This clonotype was seen at least ten times. The chain recombines TRBV3-1 with TRBJ1-2; 7 bases line up with TRBD1. Germline assignment: CDR1 LGHDT and CDR2 YNNKEL (reference sequence). CDR3 length: 13 amino acids. The V segment lost 7 bases and the J segment 4 bases; nucleotides outside the gene matches: 6. The DNA of the CDR3 is TGTGCCAGCATCCACCAGGGGGTCTATGGCTACACCTTC. Its translation: CASIHQGVYGYTF. Drawing the rest from reference TRBV3-1 and TRBJ1-2, the complete variable domain is DTAVSQTPKYLVTQMGNDKSIKCEQNLGHDTMYWYKQDSKKFLKIMFSYNNKELIINETVPNRFSPKSPDKAHLNLHINSLELGDSAVYFCASIHQGVYGYTFGSGTRLTVV.

The rearrangement joins TRBV5-1 to TRBJ1-6; 11 nucleotides match TRBD1. V was clipped by 4 bases and J by 10 bases; unmatched bases: 7. Germline lookup yields CDR1 SGHRS and CDR2 YFSETQ. The CDR3 is made up of 15 amino acids. DNA for the CDR3: TGCGCCAGCAGCCCGGGGACAGGGGGGTCCTCACCCCTCCACTTT. Protein: CASSPGTGGSSPLHF.